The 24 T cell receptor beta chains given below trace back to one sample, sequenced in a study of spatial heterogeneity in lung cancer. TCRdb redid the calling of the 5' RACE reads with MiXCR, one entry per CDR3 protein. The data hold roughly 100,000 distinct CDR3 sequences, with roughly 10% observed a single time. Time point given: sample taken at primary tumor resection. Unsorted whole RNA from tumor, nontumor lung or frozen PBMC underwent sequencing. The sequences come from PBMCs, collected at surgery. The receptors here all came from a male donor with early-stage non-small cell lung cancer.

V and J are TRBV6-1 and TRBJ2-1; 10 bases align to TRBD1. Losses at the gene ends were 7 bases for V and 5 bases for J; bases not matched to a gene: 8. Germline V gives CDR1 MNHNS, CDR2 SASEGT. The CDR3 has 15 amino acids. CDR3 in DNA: TGTGCCAGCACTTTTATGGGGACAGGGGACAATGAGCAGTTCTTC. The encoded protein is CASTFMGTGDNEQFF.

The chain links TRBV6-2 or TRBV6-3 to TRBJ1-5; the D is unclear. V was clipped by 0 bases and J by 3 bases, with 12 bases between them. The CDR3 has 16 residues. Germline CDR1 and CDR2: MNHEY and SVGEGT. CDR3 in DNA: TGTGCCAGCAGTTACTCGAAAGGGTTCTTCAATCAGCCCCAGCATTTT. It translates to CASSYSKGFFNQPQHF.

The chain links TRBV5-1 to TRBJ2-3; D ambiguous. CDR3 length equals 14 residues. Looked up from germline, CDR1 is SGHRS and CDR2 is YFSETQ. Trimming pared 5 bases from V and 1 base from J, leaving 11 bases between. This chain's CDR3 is CASSSQTGTDTQYF. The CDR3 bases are TGCGCCAGCAGTAGCCAGACGGGCACAGATACGCAGTATTTT.

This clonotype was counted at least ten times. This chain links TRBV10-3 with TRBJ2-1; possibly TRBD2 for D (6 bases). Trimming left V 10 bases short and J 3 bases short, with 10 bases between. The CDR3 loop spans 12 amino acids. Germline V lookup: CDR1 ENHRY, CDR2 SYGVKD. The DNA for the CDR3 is TGTGCCACCGCGGGACTCTACAATGAGCAGTTCTTC. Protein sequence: CATAGLYNEQFF.

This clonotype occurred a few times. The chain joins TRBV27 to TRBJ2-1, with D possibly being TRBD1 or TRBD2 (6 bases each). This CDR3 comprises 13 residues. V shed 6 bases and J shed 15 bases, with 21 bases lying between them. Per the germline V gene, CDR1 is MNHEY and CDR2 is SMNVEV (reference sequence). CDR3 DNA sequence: TGTGCCAGCAGGCGGAGGGGGGCAGGGGAACTGTTCTTC. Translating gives CASRRRGAGELFF.

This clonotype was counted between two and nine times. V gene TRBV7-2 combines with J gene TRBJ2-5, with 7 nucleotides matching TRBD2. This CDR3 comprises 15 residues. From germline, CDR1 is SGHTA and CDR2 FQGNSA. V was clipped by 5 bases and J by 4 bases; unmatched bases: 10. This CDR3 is CASSPLAVGGETQYF. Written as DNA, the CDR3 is TGTGCCAGCAGCCCCCTAGCGGTGGGTGGAGAGACCCAGTACTTC.

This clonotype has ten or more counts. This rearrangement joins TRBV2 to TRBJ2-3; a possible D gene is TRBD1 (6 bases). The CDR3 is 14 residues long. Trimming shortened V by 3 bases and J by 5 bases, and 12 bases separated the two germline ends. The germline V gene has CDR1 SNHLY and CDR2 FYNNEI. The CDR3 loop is CASSDRGEKDTQYF. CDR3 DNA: TGTGCCAGCAGTGACAGGGGAGAGAAAGATACGCAGTATTTT.

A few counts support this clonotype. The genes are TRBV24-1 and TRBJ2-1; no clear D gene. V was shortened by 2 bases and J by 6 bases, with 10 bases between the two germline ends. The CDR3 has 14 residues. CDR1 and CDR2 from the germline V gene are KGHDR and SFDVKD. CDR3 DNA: TGTGCCACCAGTGATTCCCCCCAAGGCAATGAGCAGTTCTTC. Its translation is CATSDSPQGNEQFF.

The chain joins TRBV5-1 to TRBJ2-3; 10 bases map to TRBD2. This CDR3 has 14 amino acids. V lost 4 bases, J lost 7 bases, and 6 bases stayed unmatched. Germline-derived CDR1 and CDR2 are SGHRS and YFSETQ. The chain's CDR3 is CASSQTSGDYTQYF. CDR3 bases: TGCGCCAGCAGCCAAACTAGCGGGGATTATACGCAGTATTTT.

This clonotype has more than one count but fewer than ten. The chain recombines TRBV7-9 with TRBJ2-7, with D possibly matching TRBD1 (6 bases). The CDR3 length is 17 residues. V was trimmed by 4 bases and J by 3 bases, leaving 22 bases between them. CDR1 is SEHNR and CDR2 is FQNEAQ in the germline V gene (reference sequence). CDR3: CASSSLKFSAGVYEQYF. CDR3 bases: TGTGCCAGCAGCTCCCTTAAGTTTTCGGCAGGGGTCTACGAGCAGTACTTC.

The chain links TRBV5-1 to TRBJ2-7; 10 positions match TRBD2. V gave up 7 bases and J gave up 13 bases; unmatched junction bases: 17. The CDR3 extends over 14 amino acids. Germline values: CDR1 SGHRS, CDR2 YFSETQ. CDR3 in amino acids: CASGLGTSESPIYF. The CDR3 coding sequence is TGCGCCAGCGGACTCGGGACTAGCGAAAGTCCGATATACTTC.

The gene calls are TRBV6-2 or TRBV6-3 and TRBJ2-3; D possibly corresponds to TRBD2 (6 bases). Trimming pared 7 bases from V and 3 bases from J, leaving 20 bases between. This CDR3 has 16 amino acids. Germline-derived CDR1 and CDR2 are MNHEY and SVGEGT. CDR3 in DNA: TGTGCCAGCAACCGCCCAAGCGGGTCACAAACAGATACGCAGTATTTT. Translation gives CASNRPSGSQTDTQYF.

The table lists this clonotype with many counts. The DNA for the CDR3 is TGTGCCAGCAGCCCCGGGACCGTCTATGGCTACACCTTC. This translates into CASSPGTVYGYTF. The chain carries TRBV12-3 or TRBV12-4 and TRBJ1-2; D possibly corresponds to TRBD1 (5 bases). Trimming shortened V by 6 bases and J by 4 bases, and 12 bases separated the two germline ends. CDR3 size: 13 residues.

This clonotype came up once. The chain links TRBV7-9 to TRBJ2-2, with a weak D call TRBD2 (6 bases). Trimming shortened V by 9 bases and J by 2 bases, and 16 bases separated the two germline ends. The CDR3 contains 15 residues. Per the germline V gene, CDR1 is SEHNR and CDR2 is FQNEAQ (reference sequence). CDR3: CASMDGRANTGELFF. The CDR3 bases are TGTGCCAGTATGGACGGGAGAGCTAACACCGGGGAGCTGTTTTTT. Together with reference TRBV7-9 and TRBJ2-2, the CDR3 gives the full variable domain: DTGVSQNPRHKITKRGQNVTFRCDPISEHNRLYWYRQTLGQGPEFLTYFQNEAQLEKSRLLSDRFSAERPKGSFSTLEIQRTEQGDSAMYLCASMDGRANTGELFFGEGSRLTVL.

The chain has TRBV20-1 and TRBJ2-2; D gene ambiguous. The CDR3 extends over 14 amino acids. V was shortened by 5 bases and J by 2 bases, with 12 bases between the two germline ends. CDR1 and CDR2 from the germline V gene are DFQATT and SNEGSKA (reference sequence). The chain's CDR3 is CSAFPDGNTGELFF. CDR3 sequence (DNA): TGCAGTGCTTTCCCGGACGGTAACACCGGGGAGCTGTTTTTT.

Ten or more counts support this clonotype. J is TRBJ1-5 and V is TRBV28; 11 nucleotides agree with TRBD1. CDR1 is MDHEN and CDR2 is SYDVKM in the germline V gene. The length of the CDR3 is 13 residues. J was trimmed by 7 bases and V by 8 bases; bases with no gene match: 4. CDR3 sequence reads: CASLGTGGQPQHF. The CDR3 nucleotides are TGTGCCAGCCTAGGGACAGGGGGACAGCCCCAGCATTTT.

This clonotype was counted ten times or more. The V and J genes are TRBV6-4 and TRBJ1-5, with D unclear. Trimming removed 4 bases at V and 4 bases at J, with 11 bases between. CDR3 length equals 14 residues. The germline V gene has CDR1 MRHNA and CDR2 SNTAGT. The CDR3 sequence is CASSVDHGNQPQHF. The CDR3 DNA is TGTGCCAGCAGTGTCGACCACGGAAATCAGCCCCAGCATTTT.

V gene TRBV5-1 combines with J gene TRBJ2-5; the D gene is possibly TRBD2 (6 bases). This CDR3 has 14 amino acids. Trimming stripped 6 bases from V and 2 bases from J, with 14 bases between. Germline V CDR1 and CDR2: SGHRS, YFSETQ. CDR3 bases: TGCGCCAGCAAAGGCGGAGCGGGTCAAGAGACCCAGTACTTC. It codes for CASKGGAGQETQYF.

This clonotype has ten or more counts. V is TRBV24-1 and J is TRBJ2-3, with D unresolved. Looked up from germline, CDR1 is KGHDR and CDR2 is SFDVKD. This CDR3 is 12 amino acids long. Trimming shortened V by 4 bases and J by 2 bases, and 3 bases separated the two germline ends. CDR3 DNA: TGTGCCACCAGTGAAAACACAGATACGCAGTATTTT. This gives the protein CATSENTDTQYF.

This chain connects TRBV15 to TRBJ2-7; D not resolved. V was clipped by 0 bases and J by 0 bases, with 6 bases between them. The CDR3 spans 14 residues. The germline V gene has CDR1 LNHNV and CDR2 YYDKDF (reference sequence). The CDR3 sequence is CATSRDTYSYEQYF. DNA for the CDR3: TGTGCCACCAGCAGAGACACTTACTCCTACGAGCAGTACTTC.

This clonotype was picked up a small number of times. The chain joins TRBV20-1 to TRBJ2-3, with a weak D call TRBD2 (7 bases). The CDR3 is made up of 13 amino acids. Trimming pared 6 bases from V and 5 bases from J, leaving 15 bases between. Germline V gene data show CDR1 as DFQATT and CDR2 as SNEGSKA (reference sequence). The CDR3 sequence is CSAPRGAGDTQYF. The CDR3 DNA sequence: TGCAGTGCACCCCGGGGGGCGGGAGATACGCAGTATTTT.

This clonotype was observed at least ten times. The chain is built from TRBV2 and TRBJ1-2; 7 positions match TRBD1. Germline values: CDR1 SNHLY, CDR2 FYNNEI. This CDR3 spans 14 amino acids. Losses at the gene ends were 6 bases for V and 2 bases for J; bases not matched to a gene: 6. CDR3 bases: TGTGCCAGCAGGGCCGGGACAGTCAACTATGGCTACACCTTC. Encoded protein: CASRAGTVNYGYTF.

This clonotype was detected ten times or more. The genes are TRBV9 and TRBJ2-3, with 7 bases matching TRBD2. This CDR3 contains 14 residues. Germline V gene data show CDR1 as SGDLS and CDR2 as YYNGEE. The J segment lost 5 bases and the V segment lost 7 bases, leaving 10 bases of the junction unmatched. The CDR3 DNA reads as TGTGCCAGCCATCCGGGCTGGGGGGGAGATACGCAGTATTTT. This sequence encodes CASHPGWGGDTQYF.

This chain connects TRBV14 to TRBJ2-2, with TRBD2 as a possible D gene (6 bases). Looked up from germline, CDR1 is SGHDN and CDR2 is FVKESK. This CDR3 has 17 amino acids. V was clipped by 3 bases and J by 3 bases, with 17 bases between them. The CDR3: CASSQWTTGYDTGELFF. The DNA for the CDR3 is TGTGCCAGCAGCCAGTGGACTACGGGGTACGACACCGGGGAGCTGTTTTTT. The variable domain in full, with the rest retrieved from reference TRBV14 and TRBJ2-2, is EAGVTQFPSHSVIEKGQTVTLRCDPISGHDNLYWYRRVMGKEIKFLLHFVKESKQDESGMPNNRFLAERTGGTYSTLKVQPAELEDSGVYFCASSQWTTGYDTGELFFGEGSRLTVL.